This section outlines one T cell receptor beta chain sequence together with its context. Semi-nested PCR with Nested Universal Primer A followed constant-region reverse priming of full-length variable regions. TCRdb re-called the 5' RACE reads with MiXCR, one entry per CDR3 protein. The repertoire holds tens of thousands of distinct CDR3 sequences, with approximately 24% as singletons. J gave up 11 bases and V 0 bases, and 8 bases lay outside the gene matches. The germline V gene encodes CDR1 DFQATT and CDR2 SNEGSKA (reference sequence). The CDR3 contains 14 residues. This receptor was identified in a female donor with breast cancer. The specimen was tumor-infiltrating naive CD4+ T cells sorted from the breast tumor. Subset reported: naive CD4+ T cells, CD4+CD45RA+CD25-. The V call is TRBV20-1, the J call TRBJ2-7; 12 bases agree with TRBD2. DNA for the CDR3: TGCAGTGCTAGAGATCTAGGACTAGCGGGAAACGAGTACTTC. Translated, it gives CSARDLGLAGNEYF.